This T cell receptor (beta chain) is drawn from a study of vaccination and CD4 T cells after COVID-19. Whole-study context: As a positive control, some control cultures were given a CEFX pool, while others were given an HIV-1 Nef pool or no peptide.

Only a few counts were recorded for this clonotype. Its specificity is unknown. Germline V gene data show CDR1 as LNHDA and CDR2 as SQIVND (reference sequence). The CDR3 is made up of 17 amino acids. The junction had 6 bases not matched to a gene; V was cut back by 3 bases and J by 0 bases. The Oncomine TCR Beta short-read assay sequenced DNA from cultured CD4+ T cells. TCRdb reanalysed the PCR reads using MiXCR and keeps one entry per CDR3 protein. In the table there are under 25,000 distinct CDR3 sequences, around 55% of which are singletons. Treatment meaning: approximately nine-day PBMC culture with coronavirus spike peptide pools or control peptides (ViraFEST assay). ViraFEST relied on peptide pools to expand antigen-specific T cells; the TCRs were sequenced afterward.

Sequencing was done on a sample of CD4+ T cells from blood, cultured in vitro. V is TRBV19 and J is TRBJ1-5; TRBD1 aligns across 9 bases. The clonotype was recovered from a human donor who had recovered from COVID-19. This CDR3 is CASSISGTGYSNQPQHF. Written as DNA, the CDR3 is TGTGCCAGTAGTATTAGTGGGACAGGGTATAGCAATCAGCCCCAGCATTTT.